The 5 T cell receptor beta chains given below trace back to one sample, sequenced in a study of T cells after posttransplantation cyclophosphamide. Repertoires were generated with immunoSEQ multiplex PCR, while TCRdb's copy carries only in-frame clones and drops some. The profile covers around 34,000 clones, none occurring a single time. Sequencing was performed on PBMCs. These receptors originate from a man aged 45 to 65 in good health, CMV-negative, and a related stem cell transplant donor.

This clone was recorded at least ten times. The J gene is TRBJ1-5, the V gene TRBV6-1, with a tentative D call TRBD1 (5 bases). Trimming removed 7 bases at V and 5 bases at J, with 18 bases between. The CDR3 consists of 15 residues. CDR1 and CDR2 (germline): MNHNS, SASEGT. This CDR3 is CASIRGGFVDQPQHF. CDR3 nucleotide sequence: TGTGCCAGCATCCGGGGGGGTTTCGTGGATCAGCCCCAGCATTTT.

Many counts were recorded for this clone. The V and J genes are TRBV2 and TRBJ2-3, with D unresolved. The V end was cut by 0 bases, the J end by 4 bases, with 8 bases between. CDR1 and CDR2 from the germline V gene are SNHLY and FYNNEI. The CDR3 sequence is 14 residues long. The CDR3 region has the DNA TGTGCCAGCAGTGAAGCGCCCCTAGCAGATACGCAGTATTTT. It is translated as CASSEAPLADTQYF.

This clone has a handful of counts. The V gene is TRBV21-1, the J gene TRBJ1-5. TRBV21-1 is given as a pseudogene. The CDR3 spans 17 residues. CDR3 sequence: CASRYTSRGGEGQPQHF. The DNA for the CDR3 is TGTGCCAGCCGATACACTTCCAGGGGAGGGGAAGGTCAGCCCCAGCATTTT.

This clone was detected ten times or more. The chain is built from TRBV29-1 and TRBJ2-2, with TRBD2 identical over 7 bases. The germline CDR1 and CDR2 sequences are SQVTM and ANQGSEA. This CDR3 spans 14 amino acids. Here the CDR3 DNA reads TGCAGTGGGAGGGCGGGAGTTAACACCGGGGAGCTGTTTTTT. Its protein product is CSGRAGVNTGELFF.

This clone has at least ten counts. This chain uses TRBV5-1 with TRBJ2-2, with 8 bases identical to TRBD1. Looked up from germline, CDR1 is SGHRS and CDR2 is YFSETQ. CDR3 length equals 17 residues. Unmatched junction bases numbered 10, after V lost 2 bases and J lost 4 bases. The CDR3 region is CASSLGGRGRITGELFF. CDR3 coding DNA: TGCGCCAGCAGCTTAGGAGGCAGGGGGCGCATCACCGGGGAGCTGTTTTTT. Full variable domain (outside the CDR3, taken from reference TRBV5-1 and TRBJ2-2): KAGVTQTPRYLIKTRGQQVTLSCSPISGHRSVSWYQQTPGQGLQFLFEYFSETQRNKGNFPGRFSGRQFSNSRSEMNVSTLELGDSALYLCASSLGGRGRITGELFFGEGSRLTVL.